This T cell receptor (beta chain) is drawn from a study of shared clonotypes between healthy human individuals. Trimming removed 3 bases from V and 7 bases from J, with 13 bases in between. The CDR3 totals 14 residues. CDR1 is MDHEN, CDR2 SYDVKM, per germline. Overall study findings and caveats: It was the non-shared clonotypes that had lower generation probabilities than clonotypes shared by all four donors. A few donors showed sharing of approximately 5% of naive CD4 clonotypes.

As originally analysed: Quality scores were absent from the junction-only immunoSEQ sequences, so filtering differed. TCRdb's copy holds only in-frame clones and misses some; the assay was immunoSEQ multiplex PCR. D and trimming come from the DNA, and the V and J calls and clone size come from that table. The sample holds roughly 2.1 million clones, 85% to 95% seen once. Of note for this clone: What it binds is unknown.

CD45RO-negative, CCR7-positively selected cells formed the naive CD8 fraction, excluding terminally differentiated effector memory CD45RA+ cells. The receptor was isolated from a man aged 18 to 29 in good health. Some clones in this sample may be carry-over from other donors' samples. This chain joins TRBV28 and TRBJ1-5; D may be TRBD1 (5 bases). Sequences were obtained from naive CD8+ T cells from PBMCs. The CDR3 is CASSFLVGTQPQHF. For the CDR3, the DNA is TGTGCCAGCAGTTTCTTGGTAGGGACCCAGCCCCAGCATTTT. Combining the CDR3 with reference TRBV28 and TRBJ1-5 gives the whole variable domain DVKVTQSSRYLVKRTGEKVFLECVQDMDHENMFWYRQDPGLGLRLIYFSYDVKMKEKGDIPEGYSVSREKKERFSLILESASTNQTSMYLCASSFLVGTQPQHFGDGTRLSIL.